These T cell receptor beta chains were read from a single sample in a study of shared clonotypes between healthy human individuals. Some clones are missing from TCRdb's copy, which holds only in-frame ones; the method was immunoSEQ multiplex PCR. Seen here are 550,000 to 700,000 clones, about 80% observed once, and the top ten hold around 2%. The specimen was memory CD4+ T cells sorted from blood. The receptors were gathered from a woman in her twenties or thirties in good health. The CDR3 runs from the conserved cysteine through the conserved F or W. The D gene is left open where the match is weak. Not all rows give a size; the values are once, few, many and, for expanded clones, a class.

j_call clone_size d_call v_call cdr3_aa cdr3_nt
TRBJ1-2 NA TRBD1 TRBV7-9 CASSLVGAGGYGYTF TGTGCCAGCAGCTTAGTCGGCGCAGGGGGCTATGGCTACACCTTC
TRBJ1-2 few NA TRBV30 CAWSVLGTPNYGYTF TGTGCCTGGAGTGTACTTGGGACACCTAACTATGGCTACACCTTC
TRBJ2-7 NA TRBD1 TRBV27 CASPRGRNGYEQYF TGTGCCAGCCCCAGGGGGCGGAATGGGTACGAGCAGTACTTC
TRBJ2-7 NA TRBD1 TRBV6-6 CASSPGTAYTYEQYF TGTGCCAGCAGCCCCGGGACAGCTTATACCTACGAGCAGTACTTC
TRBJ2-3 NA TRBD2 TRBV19 CASSIASGTDTQYF TGTGCCAGTAGTATTGCTAGCGGGACAGATACGCAGTATTTT
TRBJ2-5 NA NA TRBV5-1 CASSLAGSEETQYF TGCGCCAGCAGCTTGGCAGGTTCGGAAGAGACCCAGTACTTC
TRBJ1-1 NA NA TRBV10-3 CAISESPGTEAFF TGTGCCATCAGTGAGTCGCCGGGCACTGAAGCTTTCTTT
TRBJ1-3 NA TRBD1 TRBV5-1 CASSVSGTGGNTIYF TGCGCCAGCAGCGTTTCCGGGACAGGTGGAAACACCATATATTTT
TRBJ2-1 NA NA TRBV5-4 CASSLGQDALYEQFF TGTGCCAGCAGCTTGGGACAGGACGCCTTGTATGAGCAGTTCTTC
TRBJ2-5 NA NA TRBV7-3 CASSFSLPGRLYQETQYF TGTGCCAGCAGCTTTAGTTTACCGGGACGGCTATACCAAGAGACCCAGTACTTC
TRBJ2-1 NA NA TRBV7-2 CASSLGALTSYNEQFF TGTGCCAGCAGCTTAGGTGCCCTCACTTCCTACAATGAGCAGTTCTTC
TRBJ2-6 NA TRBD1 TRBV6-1 CASSASTGGLSGANVLTF TGTGCCAGCAGTGCTTCGACAGGGGGACTCTCTGGGGCCAACGTCCTGACTTTC
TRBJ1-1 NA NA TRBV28 CASSLQGYDTEAFF TGTGCCAGCAGTTTACAGGGTTACGACACTGAAGCTTTCTTT
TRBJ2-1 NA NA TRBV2 CASSWTASGVNEQFF TGTGCCAGCAGTTGGACGGCCTCTGGGGTCAATGAGCAGTTCTTC
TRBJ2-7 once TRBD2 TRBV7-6 CASSSVQAGGAYEQYF TGTGCCAGCAGCTCCGTCCAAGCGGGAGGGGCCTACGAGCAGTACTTC
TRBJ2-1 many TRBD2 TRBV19 CASRLAGDDGQFF TGTGCCAGCCGCCTAGCGGGAGACGACGGGCAGTTCTTC
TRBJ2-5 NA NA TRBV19 CASSVPSALGVEETQYF TGTGCCAGTAGTGTCCCGTCGGCGTTGGGGGTCGAGGAGACCCAGTACTTC
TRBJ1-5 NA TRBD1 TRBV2 CASSEEGQGMQPQHF TGTGCCAGCAGTGAGGAGGGACAGGGTATGCAGCCCCAGCATTTT
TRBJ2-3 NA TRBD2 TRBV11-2 CASSALGTSGSTDTQYF TGTGCCAGCAGCGCCCTGGGGACTAGCGGTAGCACAGATACGCAGTATTTT
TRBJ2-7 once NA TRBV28 CASVTAGSSASYEQYF TGTGCCAGCGTGACGGCGGGATCGTCGGCGTCCTACGAGCAGTACTTC
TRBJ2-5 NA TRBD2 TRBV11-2 CASRSGLAERETQYF TGTGCCAGCAGGTCAGGACTAGCCGAACGGGAGACCCAGTACTTC
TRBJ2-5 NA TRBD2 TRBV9 CASSVGLAGGETQYF TGTGCCAGCAGCGTGGGACTAGCGGGAGGGGAGACCCAGTACTTC
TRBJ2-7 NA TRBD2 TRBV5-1 CASGTSGFYEQYF TGCGCCAGCGGAACTAGCGGGTTCTACGAGCAGTACTTC
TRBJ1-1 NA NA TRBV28 CASRTTRAEAFF TGTGCCAGCAGGACAACCAGGGCTGAAGCTTTCTTT
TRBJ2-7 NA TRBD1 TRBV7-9 CASRYTGGEQYF TGTGCCAGCAGGTATACAGGGGGCGAGCAGTACTTC
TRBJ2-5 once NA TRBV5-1 CASSLGYSQETQYF TGCGCCAGCAGCTTAGGCTATTCACAAGAGACCCAGTACTTC
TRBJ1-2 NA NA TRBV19 CASSIVFGGDGYTF TGTGCCAGTAGTATTGTCTTCGGGGGGGATGGCTACACCTTC
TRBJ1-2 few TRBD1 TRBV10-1 CASSEGQGALNGYTF TGCGCCAGCAGTGAAGGACAGGGGGCGCTTAATGGCTACACCTTC
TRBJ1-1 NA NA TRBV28 CASSQPGSLTEAFF TGTGCCAGCAGCCAACCGGGAAGCCTGACTGAAGCTTTCTTT
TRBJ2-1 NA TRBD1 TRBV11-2 CASSLDRGPYNEQFF TGTGCCAGCAGCTTAGATAGGGGGCCCTACAATGAGCAGTTCTTC
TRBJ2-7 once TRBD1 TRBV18 CASSPRQGVYEQYF TGTGCCAGCTCACCAAGACAGGGGGTATACGAGCAGTACTTC
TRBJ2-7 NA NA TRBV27 CASSLSNLSGEQYF TGTGCCAGCAGTCTATCTAACTTATCGGGGGAGCAGTACTTC
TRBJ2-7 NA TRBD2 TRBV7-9 CASSLRAGGPLVYEQYF TGTGCCAGCAGCTTAAGGGCGGGAGGCCCCCTCGTTTACGAGCAGTACTTC
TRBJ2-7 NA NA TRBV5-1 CASSYSGEIYEQYF TGCGCCAGCAGCTATTCGGGAGAGATCTACGAGCAGTACTTC
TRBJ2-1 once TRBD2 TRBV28 CASQRASGMSGEQFF TGTGCCAGCCAGCGGGCTAGCGGGATGTCGGGTGAGCAGTTCTTC
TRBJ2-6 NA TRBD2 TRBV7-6 CASLRGGGRRSGANVLTF TGTGCCAGCTTAAGGGGCGGCGGGAGGCGGTCTGGGGCCAACGTCCTGACTTTC
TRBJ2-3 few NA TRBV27 CASSLSGPPDTQYF TGTGCCAGCAGTTTATCGGGTCCGCCAGATACGCAGTATTTT
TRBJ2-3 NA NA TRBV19 CASSIDPSTDTQYF TGTGCCAGTAGTATAGATCCCAGCACAGATACGCAGTATTTT
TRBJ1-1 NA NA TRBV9 CASSADTLSTEAFF TGTGCCAGCAGCGCCGACACCTTGAGTACTGAAGCTTTCTTT
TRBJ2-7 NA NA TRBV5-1 CASSSSVGGSYEQYF TGCGCCAGCAGCTCCTCGGTGGGGGGTTCCTACGAGCAGTACTTC
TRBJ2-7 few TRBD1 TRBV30 CAWTTGVAYEQYF TGTGCCTGGACGACAGGGGTTGCGTACGAGCAGTACTTC
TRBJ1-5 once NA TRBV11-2 CASSRGFNQPQHF TGTGCCAGCAGCCGAGGGTTCAATCAGCCCCAGCATTTT
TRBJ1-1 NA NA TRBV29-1 CSVDTGLNTEAFF TGCAGCGTTGATACAGGGCTGAACACTGAAGCTTTCTTT
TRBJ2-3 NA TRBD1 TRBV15 CATSRVDRNTDTQYF TGTGCCACCAGCAGAGTGGACAGGAACACAGATACGCAGTATTTT
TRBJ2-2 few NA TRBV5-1 CASSLAFGGGSTGELFF TGCGCCAGCAGCTTGGCGTTCGGGGGAGGAAGCACCGGGGAGCTGTTTTTT
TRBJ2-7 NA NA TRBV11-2 CASSHATTPGEQYF TGTGCCAGCAGCCATGCGACAACCCCGGGGGAGCAGTACTTC
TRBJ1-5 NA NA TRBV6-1 CASSEGNSGNQPQHF TGTGCCAGCAGTGAAGGTAATTCGGGCAATCAGCCCCAGCATTTT
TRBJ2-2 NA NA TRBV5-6 CASSSGLRDTGELFF TGTGCCAGCAGCTCGGGACTGCGGGACACCGGGGAGCTGTTTTTT
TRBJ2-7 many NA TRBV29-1 CSVSGRAYEQYF TGCAGCGTTTCCGGACGGGCCTACGAGCAGTACTTC
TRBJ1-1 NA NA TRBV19 CASKTGGDLGGMNTEAFF TGTGCCAGTAAAACTGGAGGAGACTTAGGGGGTATGAACACTGAAGCTTTCTTT
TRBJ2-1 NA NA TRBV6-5 CASSYPRERAASEQFF TGTGCCAGCAGTTACCCCCGGGAACGCGCCGCGAGTGAGCAGTTCTTC
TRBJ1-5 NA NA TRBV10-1 CASSAGGQPQHF TGCGCCAGCAGTGCTGGGGGACAGCCCCAGCATTTT